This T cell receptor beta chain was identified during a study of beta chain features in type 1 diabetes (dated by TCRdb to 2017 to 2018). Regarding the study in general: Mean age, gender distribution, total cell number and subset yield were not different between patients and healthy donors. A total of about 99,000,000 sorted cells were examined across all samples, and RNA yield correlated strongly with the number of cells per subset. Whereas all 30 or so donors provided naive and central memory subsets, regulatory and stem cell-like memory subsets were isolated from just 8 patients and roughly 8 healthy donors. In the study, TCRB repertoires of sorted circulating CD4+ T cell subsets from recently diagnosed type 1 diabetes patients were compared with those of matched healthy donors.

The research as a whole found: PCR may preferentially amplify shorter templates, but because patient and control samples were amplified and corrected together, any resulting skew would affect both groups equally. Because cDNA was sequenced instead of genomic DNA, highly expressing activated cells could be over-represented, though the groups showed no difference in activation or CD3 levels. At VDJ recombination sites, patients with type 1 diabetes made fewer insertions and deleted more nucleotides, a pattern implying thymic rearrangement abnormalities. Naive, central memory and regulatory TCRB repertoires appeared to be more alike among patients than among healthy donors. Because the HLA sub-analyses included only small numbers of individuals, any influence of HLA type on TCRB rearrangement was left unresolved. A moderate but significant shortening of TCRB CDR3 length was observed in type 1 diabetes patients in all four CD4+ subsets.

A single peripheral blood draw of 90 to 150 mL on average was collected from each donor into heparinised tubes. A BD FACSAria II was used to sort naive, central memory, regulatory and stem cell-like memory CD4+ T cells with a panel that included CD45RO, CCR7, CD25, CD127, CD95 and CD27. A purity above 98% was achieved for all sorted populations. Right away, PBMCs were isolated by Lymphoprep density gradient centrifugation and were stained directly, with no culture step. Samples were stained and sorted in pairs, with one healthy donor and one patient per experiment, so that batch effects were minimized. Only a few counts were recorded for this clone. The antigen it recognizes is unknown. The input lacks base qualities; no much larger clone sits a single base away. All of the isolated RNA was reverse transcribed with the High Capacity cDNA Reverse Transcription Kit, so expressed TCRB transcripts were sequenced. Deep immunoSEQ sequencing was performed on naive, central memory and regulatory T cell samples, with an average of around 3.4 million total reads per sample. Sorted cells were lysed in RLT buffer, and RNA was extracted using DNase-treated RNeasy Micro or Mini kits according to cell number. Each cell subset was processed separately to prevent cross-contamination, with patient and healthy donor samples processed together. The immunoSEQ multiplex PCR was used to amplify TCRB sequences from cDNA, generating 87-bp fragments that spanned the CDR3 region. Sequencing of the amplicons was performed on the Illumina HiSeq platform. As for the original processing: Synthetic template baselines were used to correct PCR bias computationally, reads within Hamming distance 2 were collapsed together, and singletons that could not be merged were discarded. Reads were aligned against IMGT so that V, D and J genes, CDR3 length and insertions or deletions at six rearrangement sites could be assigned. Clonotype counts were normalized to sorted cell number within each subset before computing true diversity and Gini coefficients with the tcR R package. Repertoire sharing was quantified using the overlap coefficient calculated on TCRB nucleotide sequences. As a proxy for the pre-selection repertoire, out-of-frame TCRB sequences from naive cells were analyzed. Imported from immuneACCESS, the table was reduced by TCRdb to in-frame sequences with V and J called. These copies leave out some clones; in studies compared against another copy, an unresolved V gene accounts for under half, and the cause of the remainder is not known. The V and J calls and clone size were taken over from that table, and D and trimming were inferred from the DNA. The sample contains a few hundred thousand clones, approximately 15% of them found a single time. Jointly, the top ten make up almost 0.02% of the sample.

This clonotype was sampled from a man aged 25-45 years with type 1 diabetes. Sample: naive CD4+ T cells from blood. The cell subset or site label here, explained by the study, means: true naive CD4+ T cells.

This receptor carries the CDR3 CAWSAGVTNEKLFF. Read as DNA, the sequence is TGTGCCTGGAGTGCAGGGGTAACTAATGAAAAACTGTTTTTT. The chain links TRBV30 with TRBJ1-4; a weak D assignment points to TRBD1 (6 bases agree). CDR3 length: 14 amino acids, cysteine to phenylalanine. Only the CDR3 portion is preserved as DNA: 42 bases, with reading frame beginning at the first base. The germline ends are 7 bases apart after V is trimmed by 1 base and J by 1 base. For CDR1 and CDR2, the germline V gene (reference sequence) lists GTSNPN and SVGIG.